Each of the 13 T cell receptor beta chains below was sequenced from the same sample in a study of regulatory T cells in long-lasting Graves disease. iRepertoire HTBI primers and Arm-PCR of CDR3 regions built TCR beta libraries. TCRdb recomputed calls from the multiplex PCR reads with MiXCR, one row per CDR3 protein. The sample lists around 500,000 distinct CDR3 sequences, about 14% occurring once. Time point meaning: newly diagnosed GD, antithyroid drugs for less than 3 months. There was RNA extracted from PBMCs, and the TCR library was made from it. Another study also made use of these data, one on T cells in Graves' hyperthyroidism and ophthalmopathy.

The sequences come from peripheral blood mononuclear cells (PBMCs), collected at new diagnosis, from a patient treated with antithyroid drugs. These receptors originate from a man aged 25-45 years with Graves disease.

The V call is TRBV6-4, the J call TRBJ1-1; D is uncertain. Germline CDR1 reads MRHNA; CDR2 reads SNTAGT. V dropped 8 bases and J dropped 1 base, with 20 bases sitting between them. The CDR3 is made up of 16 amino acids. The CDR3 is CASQTWTRRSNTEAFF. CDR3 in DNA: TGTGCCAGCCAAACCTGGACCAGACGGTCGAACACTGAAGCTTTCTTT.

The chain links TRBV9 to TRBJ2-1, with 9 nucleotides matching TRBD2. The CDR3 runs to 17 residues. V was pared by 4 bases and J by 6 bases, with 14 bases of the junction left unmatched. Germline-derived CDR1 and CDR2 are SGDLS and YYNGEE. In nucleotides, the CDR3 is TGTGCCAGCAGCTCTAGAGGGTGGACTAGCGATGGCAATGAGCAGTTCTTC. Residues: CASSSRGWTSDGNEQFF. Using reference TRBV9 and TRBJ2-1 for the parts outside the CDR3, the full variable domain is DSGVTQTPKHLITATGQRVTLRCSPRSGDLSVYWYQQSLDQGLQFLIQYYNGEERAKGNILERFSAQQFPDLHSELNLSSLELGDSALYFCASSSRGWTSDGNEQFFGPGTRLTVL.

In its sample, this clonotype was seen a few times. This chain connects TRBV6-1 to TRBJ1-2; tentative D call: TRBD1 (5 bases). Trimming pared 6 bases from V and 8 bases from J, leaving 10 bases between. Germline V gene sequence: CDR1 MNHNS, CDR2 SASEGT. This CDR3 comprises 11 residues. The CDR3 coding sequence is TGTGCCAGCAGCGAGAGACAGGGCTACACCTTC. Translated, it gives CASSERQGYTF.

Many counts were recorded for this clonotype. The genes are TRBV7-8 and TRBJ2-7, with 9 nucleotides matching TRBD1. V was clipped by 4 bases and J by 2 bases; unmatched bases: 9. CDR1 SGHVS and CDR2 FQNEAQ come from the germline V gene. The CDR3 has 16 amino acids. CDR3: CASSSEPGQGPYEQYF. The CDR3 DNA reads TGTGCCAGCAGCTCTGAACCGGGACAGGGACCCTACGAGCAGTACTTC.

This clonotype was observed at least ten times. The chain combines TRBV11-1 with TRBJ2-1; D possibly uses TRBD1 or TRBD2 (5 bases each). Trimming pared 0 bases from V and 3 bases from J, leaving 18 bases between. Germline V CDR1 and CDR2: SGHAT, FQDESV (reference sequence). CDR3 length: 18 amino acids. CDR3 protein: CASSLAEYRPRGYNEQFF. CDR3 bases: TGTGCCAGCAGCTTAGCAGAATACAGGCCCCGGGGCTACAATGAGCAGTTCTTC.

V usage is TRBV6-5 and J usage is TRBJ1-2, with D maybe TRBD1 (5 bases). The CDR3 sequence is 18 residues long. Germline lookup yields CDR1 MNHEY and CDR2 SVGAGI. V shed 4 bases and J shed 2 bases, with 23 bases lying between them. For the CDR3, the DNA is TGTGCCAGCAGTTTTTCCAACCCCCGGGACTCTTCGAACTATGGCTACACCTTC. Protein: CASSFSNPRDSSNYGYTF.

The chain recombines TRBV19 with TRBJ2-7, with 12 bases identical to TRBD1. The CDR3 runs 13 residues. The germline V gene has CDR1 LNHDA and CDR2 SQIVND (reference sequence). V shed 6 bases and J 5 bases; nucleotides not matched to a gene: 2. The CDR3 DNA is TGTGCCAGTAGCGGGACAGGGGGCCACGAGCAGTACTTC. This codes for CASSGTGGHEQYF.

This sequence joins TRBV20-1 and TRBJ2-1, with 12 bases aligning to TRBD2. The length of the CDR3 is 15 residues. CDR1 is DFQATT, CDR2 SNEGSKA, per germline (reference sequence). V trimming: 3 bases; J trimming: 9 bases; junction bases outside the gene matches: 9. CDR3 residues: CSASPRLAGEVEQFF. For the CDR3, the DNA is TGCAGTGCTAGTCCACGACTAGCGGGAGAGGTTGAGCAGTTCTTC.

About this clonotype itself: No conserved phenylalanine or tryptophan ends this CDR3, so it is likely a read error. The chain recombines TRBV27 with TRBJ2-2; D is ambiguous. V lost 5 bases and J 3 bases, leaving 16 bases between the germline ends. The V gene's germline CDR1 is MNHEY and CDR2 SMNVEV (reference sequence). The CDR3 spans 16 residues. In nucleotides, the CDR3 is TGTGCCAGCAGTCCCCCATCGGTCCGCCACACCGGGGAGCTGTTTTCT. Translated, it gives CASSPPSVRHTGELFS.

Only a few counts were recorded for this clonotype. The CDR3 coding sequence is TGCAGCGTTGACACACAGGGGTCAGGAAACACCATATATTTT. The encoded protein is CSVDTQGSGNTIYF. The chain recombines TRBV29-1 with TRBJ1-3; 7 bases fit TRBD1. Germline V lookup: CDR1 SQVTM, CDR2 ANQGSEA. The CDR3 covers 14 residues. After removal of 3 bases from V and 4 bases from J, the junction contained 6 bases not matched to a gene. The variable domain in full, completed from reference TRBV29-1 and TRBJ1-3, reads SAVISQKPSRDICQRGTSLTIQCQVDSQVTMMFWYRQQPGQSLTLIATANQGSEATYESGFVIDKFPISRPNLTFSTLTVSNMSPEDSSIYLCSVDTQGSGNTIYFGEGSWLTVV.

This clonotype was recorded many times. The chain recombines TRBV12-3 or TRBV12-4 with TRBJ2-1; 9 bases align to TRBD2. The CDR3 consists of 14 residues. V was clipped by 4 bases and J by 4 bases; unmatched bases: 2. CDR3 sequence (DNA): TGTGCCAGCAGTTCGCTAGCGGGATACAATGAGCAGTTCTTC. Its protein is CASSSLAGYNEQFF.

The V and J genes are TRBV29-1 and TRBJ2-1, with D maybe TRBD1 (5 bases). Germline V lookup: CDR1 SQVTM, CDR2 ANQGSEA. The ends were cut back, 6 bases at V and 1 base at J, with 10 bases in the middle. The CDR3 loop spans 13 amino acids. The DNA for the CDR3 is TGCAGCGTGTTAGCAGGGTCCTACAATGAGCAGTTCTTC. It codes for CSVLAGSYNEQFF.

This clonotype was observed at least ten times. V and J are TRBV20-1 and TRBJ2-3, with 8 positions matching TRBD2. Germline lookup yields CDR1 DFQATT and CDR2 SNEGSKA (reference sequence). This CDR3 comprises 16 residues. J was trimmed by 7 bases and V by 2 bases; bases with no gene match: 14. CDR3 sequence (DNA): TGCAGTGCTAGATCCCGACTAGCGCCATCCGGGAATACGCAGTATTTT. Translation gives CSARSRLAPSGNTQYF.